This T cell receptor (beta chain) emerged from a study of cytotoxic CD8 clonotypes in ibrutinib-treated CLL (dated by TCRdb to the early 2020s). With respect to the entire study: The cohort included more than 14 treatment-naive and roughly 10 relapsed/refractory patients; 17 to 18 were IGHV unmutated. Responses were partial in around 25 patients and complete in 2; after median 68 months follow-up, roughly 14 stayed in remission and about 12 progressed. Every sample from remission and from progressive disease was obtained while the patients were still on ibrutinib. Cryopreserved peripheral blood mononuclear cells were obtained before treatment, at response, and at either sustained remission or disease progression. On average, each sample had approximately 250,000 productive templates and approximately 85,000 productive rearrangements. Samples at response were collected after a median of about 13 months of treatment, with a range of about 6 to 36 months. Longitudinal samples were obtainable from about 30% of the roughly 90 participants in the trial.

Regarding this clone: It has no known antigen specificity. There are no base qualities to consult, and no much larger clone falls within one base. The sample carries other DNA sequences with the same CDR3.

The investigation overall reported the following: Baseline clonality was found to be higher than that of age-matched healthy donors and was strongly correlated with circulating CD8+ T-cell counts. Public clonotypes were rare and either shrank or stayed stable during treatment, and the rise in clonality at ibrutinib response reflected expansion of private clonotypes. Clonality increased at ibrutinib response, stayed stable in sustained remission, and fell back toward baseline at progression. Sampling times were not matched between sustained-remission and progressing patients, and lymph node repertoires were not studied.

From a lookup of the germline V gene, CDR1 and CDR2 are SGHVS and FNYEAQ. The CDR3 contains 15 residues, cysteine and phenylalanine counted. CDR3 DNA is the only sequence kept; it has 45 bases, read in frame from the first base. The junction carries 7 bases between V and J, which are trimmed by 1 base and 0 bases respectively. A MiSeq instrument was used for deep resolution sequencing, which targeted depths ranging from 1 in 1 million up to 1 in 200,000 T cells, with coverage averaging 10x for each clonotype. TCR beta libraries were generated with the immunoSEQ hsTCRB Kit. Turning to the authors' computational methods: The data were analyzed with ImmunoSEQ Analyzer and ImmunoSEQ Data Assistant, and V, D and J gene assignments followed IMGT definitions. Clonality, which ranges from 0 to 1, was calculated by subtracting the normalized Shannon entropy of productive rearrangement frequencies from one. Only overrepresented clonotypes making up at least 0.05% of each patient's repertoire were included in the public clonotype analysis. Repertoires from about a dozen age-matched healthy donors in immuneACCESS were used as clonality controls. TCRdb carries this immuneACCESS record with in-frame sequences only. Its versions omit some clonotypes, under half of them owing to an unresolved V gene in the studies checked, with the rest unexplained. D and trimming were read from the DNA, whereas the V and J calls and clone size are those reported in that table. The sample table holds fewer than 400,000 clones, of which 67% were seen once. In total, the top ten clones hold about 6.7% of the sample.

For TCR beta library preparation, about 2 micrograms of genomic DNA were isolated from cryopreserved PBMCs. Longitudinal blood samples from CLL patients receiving ibrutinib monotherapy were subjected to high-throughput TCR beta sequencing. The patients took part in an open-label, single-center phase 2 trial of ibrutinib monotherapy. The chain is encoded by TRBV7-6 joined to TRBJ1-5; the D gene identity is not certain. The sequenced sample was PBMCs, obtained after 36 months of ibrutinib treatment. This receptor was obtained from a human donor with chronic lymphocytic leukemia. The CDR3 reads CASSLGAHSNQPQHF. The DNA sequence is TGTGCCAGCAGCTTAGGGGCGCATAGCAATCAGCCCCAGCATTTT.